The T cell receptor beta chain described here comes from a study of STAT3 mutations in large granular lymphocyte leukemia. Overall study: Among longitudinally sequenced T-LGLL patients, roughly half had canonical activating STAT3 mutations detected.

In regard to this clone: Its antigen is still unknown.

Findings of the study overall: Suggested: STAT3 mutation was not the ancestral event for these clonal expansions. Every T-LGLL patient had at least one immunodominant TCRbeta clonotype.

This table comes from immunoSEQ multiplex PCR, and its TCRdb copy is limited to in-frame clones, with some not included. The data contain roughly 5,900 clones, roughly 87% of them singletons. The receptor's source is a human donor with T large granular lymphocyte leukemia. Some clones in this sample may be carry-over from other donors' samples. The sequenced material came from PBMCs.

The DNA for the CDR3 is TGTGCCAGCACGGGGAACACTGAAGCTTTCTTT. Its protein is CASTGNTEAFF. The chain uses TRBV28 and TRBJ1-1; D is ambiguous. This CDR3 has 11 residues. Germline V gene lookup returns CDR1 MDHEN and CDR2 SYDVKM. V lost 7 bases, J lost 1 base, and 4 bases lay in between.